The text below deals with one T cell receptor beta chain. The data derive from a study of shared clonotypes between healthy human individuals. Data came from immunoSEQ multiplex PCR; TCRdb stores just in-frame clones and leaves some out. The table has 950,000 to 1,200,000 clones, about 80% seen once. V lost 6 bases to trimming and J lost 4 bases; unmatched junction nucleotides: 2. Per germline, CDR1 GTSNPN and CDR2 SVGIG (reference sequence). This CDR3 region has 11 residues. This TCR was recovered from a man between 18 and 29 years old in good health. Some clones in this sample may be carry-over from other donors' samples. The chain employs TRBV30 and TRBJ2-5; 7 nucleotides match TRBD1. The material sequenced was memory CD4+ T cells from PBMCs. Subset defined: CD45RA-negative fraction. CDR3 nucleotides: TGTGCCTGCGCAGGGGGAGAGACCCAGTACTTC. Its protein product is CACAGGETQYF.